A selection of T cell receptor beta chains follows, all from one sample in a study of graft-versus-host responses after intestinal transplantation. The table came from immunoSEQ multiplex PCR; TCRdb's copy has only in-frame clones and leaves some out. Altogether about 18,000 clones are present, roughly 80% being singletons, with the ten largest covering under 2%. The material sequenced was PBMCs, taken 14 days after transplant. These receptors were obtained from a human patient who received an intestinal transplant, so some T cells may come from the graft donor. The CDR3 runs from the conserved cysteine through the conserved F or W. D genes are given only for firm matches. Size tells how often a clone was seen (once, few, many) or the class of an expanded clone, and some rows leave it out.

V: TRBV15; size: .; D: TRBD2; J: TRBJ2-5; DNA: TGTGCCACCAGCAGAGAGCGATGGGGGACTAGCGCACAAGAGACCCAGTACTTC; CDR3: CATSRERWGTSAQETQYF
V: TRBV4-2; size: .; D: .; J: TRBJ2-7; DNA: TGTGCCAGCAGCCATTTAACCGGGACTTTGAGCTCCTACGAGCAGTACTTC; CDR3: CASSHLTGTLSSYEQYF
V: TRBV10-2; size: .; D: .; J: TRBJ2-1; DNA: TGCGCCACCCAGGGATCCTACAATGAGCAGTTCTTC; CDR3: CATQGSYNEQFF
V: TRBV4-2; size: .; D: TRBD2; J: TRBJ2-5; DNA: TGTGCCAGCAGCCAAGTAACTAGCGGAGGCCAATTTGGGAGCCAAGAGACCCAGTACTTC; CDR3: CASSQVTSGGQFGSQETQYF
V: TRBV7-9; size: few; D: TRBD1; J: TRBJ2-7; DNA: TGTGCCAGCAGCTTAAGAGGACAGGACTCCTACGAGCAGTACTTC; CDR3: CASSLRGQDSYEQYF
V: TRBV6-5; size: .; D: .; J: TRBJ2-5; DNA: TGTGCCAGCAGTTACTCGTTACTGGAGACCCAGTACTTC; CDR3: CASSYSLLETQYF
V: TRBV5-6; size: .; D: .; J: TRBJ1-2; DNA: TGTGCCAGCAGCTTGGCCGGCAGGTACTACACCTTC; CDR3: CASSLAGRYYTF
V: TRBV6-1; size: few; D: .; J: TRBJ2-5; DNA: TGTGCCAGCAGTTCCCGGGGGGCGGGAGAGACCCAGTACTTC; CDR3: CASSSRGAGETQYF
V: TRBV4-1; size: .; D: .; J: TRBJ2-7; DNA: TGCGCCAGCAGCCAAGAGGACATCTCCTACGAGCAGTACTTC; CDR3: CASSQEDISYEQYF
V: TRBV27; size: .; D: .; J: TRBJ1-2; DNA: TGTGCCAGCAGTTTACGGGCGAACTATGGCTACACCTTC; CDR3: CASSLRANYGYTF
V: TRBV1; size: .; D: .; J: TRBJ1-5; DNA: TGCACCAGCAGCCCTCCGGGGCAAGATCATAGCAATCAGCCCCAGCATTTT; CDR3: CTSSPPGQDHSNQPQHF
V: TRBV5-1; size: .; D: .; J: TRBJ2-3; DNA: TGCGCCAGCAGCTTAACAGATACGCAGTATTTT; CDR3: CASSLTDTQYF
V: TRBV15; size: .; D: .; J: TRBJ2-2; DNA: TGTGCCACCAGCAGAGATACGAGGAACACCGGGGAGCTGTTTTTT; CDR3: CATSRDTRNTGELFF
V: TRBV6-5; size: .; D: .; J: TRBJ1-2; DNA: TGTGCCAGCAGTTACGGGGTTGGCTATGGCTACACCTTC; CDR3: CASSYGVGYGYTF
V: TRBV19; size: few; D: .; J: TRBJ2-5; DNA: TGTGCCAGTAGTATACCGGGCGGGAAGACCCAGTACTTC; CDR3: CASSIPGGKTQYF
V: TRBV6-1; size: .; D: .; J: TRBJ1-4; DNA: TGTGCCAGCAGTGCACAGGAAGGGGTGGCTAATGAAAAACTGTTTTTT; CDR3: CASSAQEGVANEKLFF
V: TRBV9; size: .; D: .; J: TRBJ2-1; DNA: TGTGCCAGCAGCCACGGTGGGGGGACCCAGCAGTTCTTC; CDR3: CASSHGGGTQQFF
V: TRBV15; size: .; D: TRBD2; J: TRBJ2-5; DNA: TGTGCCACCAGCAGAGATCGATGGGGGACTAGCGCACAAGAGACCCAGTACTTC; CDR3: CATSRDRWGTSAQETQYF
V: TRBV9; size: .; D: TRBD1; J: TRBJ2-5; DNA: TGTGCCAGCAGCGTAGAAACAGGGGGCAAGGGAGAGACCCAGTACTTC; CDR3: CASSVETGGKGETQYF
V: TRBV4-1; size: .; D: .; J: TRBJ2-2; DNA: TGCGCCAGCAGCCGATTTCGGCGGGGACCGAACACCGGGGAGCTGTTTTTT; CDR3: CASSRFRRGPNTGELFF
V: TRBV4-1; size: once; D: TRBD2; J: TRBJ2-7; DNA: TGCGCCAGCAGTTTCCTCGGGCCTAGCGGGAGATACGAGCAGTACTTC; CDR3: CASSFLGPSGRYEQYF
V: TRBV18; size: .; D: .; J: TRBJ2-7; DNA: TGTGCCAGCTCACCGCGATCGGGGTGGAACGAGCAGTACTTC; CDR3: CASSPRSGWNEQYF
V: TRBV11-3; size: .; D: .; J: TRBJ2-5; DNA: TGTGCCAGCAGCTTAGTAAAAGAGACCCAGTACTTC; CDR3: CASSLVKETQYF
V: TRBV10-3; size: .; D: TRBD2; J: TRBJ2-1; DNA: TGTGCCATCCAGGGACTAGCGGGAGGGAATGAGCAGTTCTTC; CDR3: CAIQGLAGGNEQFF
V: TRBV27; size: .; D: TRBD2; J: TRBJ2-3; DNA: TGTGCCAGCGCTACCACAAAGACTAGCGGGAGTACAGATACGCAGTATTTT; CDR3: CASATTKTSGSTDTQYF
V: TRBV2; size: .; D: TRBD1; J: TRBJ1-3; DNA: TGTGCCATAGACAGGGGAGTACTCGGAAACACCATATATTTT; CDR3: CAIDRGVLGNTIYF
V: TRBV25-1; size: .; D: .; J: TRBJ2-3; DNA: TGTGCCAGCAGTGAAAGAAGCAGGGGAGGCACAGATACGCAGTATTTT; CDR3: CASSERSRGGTDTQYF
V: TRBV4-1; size: .; D: .; J: TRBJ1-1; DNA: TGCGCCAGCAGCCAAGATCGACTGTACACTGAAGCTTTCTTT; CDR3: CASSQDRLYTEAFF
V: TRBV6-1; size: .; D: TRBD2; J: TRBJ2-7; DNA: TGTGCCAGCAGTGCCGGGACTAGTGTGCACGAGCAGTACTTC; CDR3: CASSAGTSVHEQYF
V: TRBV5-1; size: .; D: .; J: TRBJ2-7; DNA: TGCGCCGGAGGGACTCGCCGATCCTCCTACGAGCAGTACTTC; CDR3: CAGGTRRSSYEQYF
V: TRBV28; size: medium-sized; D: .; J: TRBJ1-2; DNA: TGTGCCAGCAGTAATACCGGGACAATCAACGGCTACACCTTC; CDR3: CASSNTGTINGYTF
V: TRBV19; size: .; D: .; J: TRBJ2-6; DNA: TGTGCCAGTAGTAGGTTTTCTGGGGCCAACGTCCTGACTTTC; CDR3: CASSRFSGANVLTF
V: TRBV10-3; size: .; D: TRBD2; J: TRBJ2-7; DNA: TGTGCCATCAGTGATAGTCCTAGCGGGAACTACGAGCAGTACTTC; CDR3: CAISDSPSGNYEQYF
V: TRBV4-1; size: .; D: TRBD2; J: TRBJ2-1; DNA: TGCGCCAGCAGCCCACGATTGGGACTAGCGAACACTTACAATGAGCAGTTCTTC; CDR3: CASSPRLGLANTYNEQFF
V: TRBV2; size: .; D: TRBD1; J: TRBJ1-6; DNA: TGTGCCAGCAGTGAACGAGGGGGCGCGTATAATTCACCCCTCCACTTT; CDR3: CASSERGGAYNSPLHF
V: TRBV9; size: .; D: TRBD1; J: TRBJ2-1; DNA: TGTGCCAGCAGCGTACGGGACAGGAATGAGCAGTTCTTC; CDR3: CASSVRDRNEQFF
V: TRBV28; size: .; D: TRBD2; J: TRBJ2-3; DNA: TGTGCCAGCAGGCGACTAGCGGGAGTCACAGATACGCAGTATTTT; CDR3: CASRRLAGVTDTQYF
V: TRBV7-9; size: .; D: .; J: TRBJ2-1; DNA: TGTGCCAGCAGCTTCGGTCTTGCATCCTACAATGAGCAGTTCTTC; CDR3: CASSFGLASYNEQFF
V: TRBV7-7; size: .; D: TRBD2; J: TRBJ2-1; DNA: TGTGCCAGCAGCCCCGGGACTAGCGGAAGACTGGAGCAGTTCTTC; CDR3: CASSPGTSGRLEQFF
V: TRBV5-1; size: .; D: .; J: TRBJ2-5; DNA: TGCGCCAGTGGGCTGACGGGGGCCCTGATACAAGAGACCCAGTACTTC; CDR3: CASGLTGALIQETQYF
V: TRBV6-4; size: .; D: TRBD1; J: TRBJ1-2; DNA: TGTGCCAGTACTTTACTCGGGACAGGGGCTAAGGATGGCTACACCTTC; CDR3: CASTLLGTGAKDGYTF
V: TRBV6-6; size: .; D: TRBD1; J: TRBJ1-1; DNA: TGTGCCAGCAGTTATCGACAGGGGGACACTGAAGCTTTCTTT; CDR3: CASSYRQGDTEAFF
V: TRBV6-5; size: .; D: .; J: TRBJ1-5; DNA: TGTGCCAGCAGTTACTTCCAGGGAGGTCAGCCCCAGCATTTT; CDR3: CASSYFQGGQPQHF
V: TRBV6-5; size: .; D: TRBD1; J: TRBJ2-7; DNA: TGTGCCAGCAGGTACCGGGACAGTATGTTCGAGCAGTACTTC; CDR3: CASRYRDSMFEQYF
V: TRBV4-1; size: .; D: TRBD2; J: TRBJ2-7; DNA: TGCGCCAGCAGCCAAATTAAACTGGGACTAGCGGGGGCCGCGGGGGAGCAGTACTTC; CDR3: CASSQIKLGLAGAAGEQYF
V: TRBV4-1; size: .; D: .; J: TRBJ2-3; DNA: TGCGCCAGCAGCCAAGATAACGTTGATACGCAGTATTTT; CDR3: CASSQDNVDTQYF
V: TRBV5-4; size: .; D: TRBD1; J: TRBJ2-7; DNA: TGTGCCAGCAGCTTCGGGACAGGGTACGAGCAGTACTTC; CDR3: CASSFGTGYEQYF
V: TRBV5-4; size: .; D: TRBD2; J: TRBJ2-5; DNA: TGTGCCAGCAGCCAAGCGGGGGGCCAAGAGACCCAGTACTTC; CDR3: CASSQAGGQETQYF
V: TRBV28; size: .; D: TRBD2; J: TRBJ2-3; DNA: TGTGCCAGCAGTTTCCCTAGCGGGAACGCAGATACGCAGTATTTT; CDR3: CASSFPSGNADTQYF
V: TRBV13; size: .; D: TRBD2; J: TRBJ2-3; DNA: TGTGCCAGCAGCTCCCGCGCGGCTAGCGGAACAGATACGCAGTATTTT; CDR3: CASSSRAASGTDTQYF